This is a list of T cell receptor beta chains from one sample in a study of OX40 agonist ivuxolimab in advanced cancers. Libraries were prepared by immunoSEQ multiplex PCR; TCRdb keeps only in-frame clonotypes and omits some of them. The repertoire has some 80,000 clones, approximately 83% of them found once; the top ten carry roughly 2%. The source material was CD4+ or CD8+ T cells sorted from blood, sampled in a trial of the OX40 agonist ivuxolimab. The receptors stem from an adult with an advanced solid tumor such as melanoma, head and neck, liver or kidney cancer. The conserved cysteine and the conserved F or W are not part of the CDR3 here.

TRBJ1-5 | TRBV19 | 14 | ASSPRTGYSNQPQH
TRBJ1-5 | TRBV5-1 | 12 | ASSSQGGGQPQH
TRBJ1-2 | TRBV5-4 | 13 | ASSLGRGDDYGYT
TRBJ1-4 | TRBV5-5 | 12 | ASSRQGTNEKLF
TRBJ2-7 | TRBV11-2 | 13 | ASSLVAGVSYEQY
TRBJ2-3 | TRBV19 | 11 | ASSGGGTDTQY
TRBJ2-2 | TRBV5-1 | 11 | ASSYAASGELF
TRBJ2-5 | TRBV29-1 | 9 | SPAEGETQY
TRBJ1-6 | TRBV10-3 | 12 | AIREGSYNSPLH
TRBJ2-3 | TRBV5-1 | 14 | ASSLAAGAFTDTQY
TRBJ2-1 | TRBV19 | 14 | ASSIDPTGIRNEQF
TRBJ2-2 | TRBV11-1 | 12 | ASSFQGNTGELF
TRBJ2-2 | TRBV9 | 14 | ASSVGLGADTGELF
TRBJ1-1 | TRBV2 | 11 | ASRGQPNTEAF
TRBJ2-2 | TRBV5-1 | 13 | ASSWGPGGTGELF
TRBJ1-2 | TRBV19 | 12 | ASNNRGWIYGYT
TRBJ1-4 | TRBV5-6 | 12 | ASNRDTANEKLF
TRBJ2-1 | TRBV4-1 | 13 | ASSQDRGTYNEQF
TRBJ2-3 | TRBV27 | 13 | ASSRTGQDTDTQY
TRBJ2-7 | TRBV7-2 | 13 | ASSSHASGGYEQY
TRBJ1-2 | TRBV10-3 | 13 | AISDLRGGDYGYT
TRBJ1-4 | TRBV10-3 | 12 | AIRARGANEKLF